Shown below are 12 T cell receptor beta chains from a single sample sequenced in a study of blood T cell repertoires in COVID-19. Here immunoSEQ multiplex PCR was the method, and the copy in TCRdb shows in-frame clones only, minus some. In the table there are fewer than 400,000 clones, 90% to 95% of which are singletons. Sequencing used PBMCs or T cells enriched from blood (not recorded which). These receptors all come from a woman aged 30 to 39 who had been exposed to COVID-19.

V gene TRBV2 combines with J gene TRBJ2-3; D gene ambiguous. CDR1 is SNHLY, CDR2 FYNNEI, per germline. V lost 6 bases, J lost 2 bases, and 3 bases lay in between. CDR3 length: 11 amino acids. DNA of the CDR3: TGTGCCAGCAGGGCCACAGATACGCAGTATTTT. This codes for CASRATDTQYF. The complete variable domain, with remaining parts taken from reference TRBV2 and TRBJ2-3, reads EPEVTQTPSHQVTQMGQEVILRCVPISNHLYFYWYRQILGQKVEFLVSFYNNEISEKSEIFDDQFSVERPDGSNFTLKIRSTKLEDSAMYFCASRATDTQYFGPGTRLTVL.

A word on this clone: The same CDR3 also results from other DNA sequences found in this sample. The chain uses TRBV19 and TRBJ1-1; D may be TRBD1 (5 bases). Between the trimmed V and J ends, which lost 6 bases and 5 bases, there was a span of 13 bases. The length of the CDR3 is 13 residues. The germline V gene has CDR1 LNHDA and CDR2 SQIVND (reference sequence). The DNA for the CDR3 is TGTGCCAGTAGCCGGGGGGGAGGGACTGAAGCTTTCTTT. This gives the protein CASSRGGGTEAFF. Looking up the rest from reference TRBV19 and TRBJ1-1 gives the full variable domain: DGGITQSPKYLFRKEGQNVTLSCEQNLNHDAMYWYRQDPGQGLRLIYYSQIVNDFQKGDIAEGYSVSREKKESFPLTVTSAQKNPTAFYLCASSRGGGTEAFFGQGTRLTVV.

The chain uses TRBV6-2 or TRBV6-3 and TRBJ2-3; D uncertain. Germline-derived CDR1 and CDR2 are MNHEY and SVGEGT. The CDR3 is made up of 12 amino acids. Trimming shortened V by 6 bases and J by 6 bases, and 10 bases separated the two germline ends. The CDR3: CASSHSRDTQYF. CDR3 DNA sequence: TGTGCCAGCAGCCACTCCCGGGATACGCAGTATTTT.

CDR3 sequence: CAWSVRFRGPEKLFF. The CDR3, as DNA: TGTGCCTGGAGTGTAAGGTTCAGGGGGCCTGAAAAACTGTTTTTT. The chain combines TRBV30 with TRBJ1-4; TRBD1 matches 8 bases. Germline loops: CDR1 GTSNPN, CDR2 SVGIG (reference sequence). The junction had 7 bases not matched to a gene; V was cut back by 0 bases and J by 7 bases. The CDR3 spans 15 residues.

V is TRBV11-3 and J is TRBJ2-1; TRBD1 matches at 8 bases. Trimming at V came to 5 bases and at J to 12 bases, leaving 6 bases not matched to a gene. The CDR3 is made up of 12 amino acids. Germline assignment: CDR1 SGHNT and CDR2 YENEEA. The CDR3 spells CASSPGGAGQFF. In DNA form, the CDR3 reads TGTGCCAGCAGCCCAGGGGGCGCAGGGCAGTTCTTC.

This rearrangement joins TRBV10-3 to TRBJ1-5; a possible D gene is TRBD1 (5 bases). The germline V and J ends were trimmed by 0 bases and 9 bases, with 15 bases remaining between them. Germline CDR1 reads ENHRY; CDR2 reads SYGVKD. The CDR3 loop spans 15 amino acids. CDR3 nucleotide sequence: TGTGCCATCAGTGAGTCTGGGGGGGAGGTATCGCCCCAGCATTTT. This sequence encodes CAISESGGEVSPQHF.

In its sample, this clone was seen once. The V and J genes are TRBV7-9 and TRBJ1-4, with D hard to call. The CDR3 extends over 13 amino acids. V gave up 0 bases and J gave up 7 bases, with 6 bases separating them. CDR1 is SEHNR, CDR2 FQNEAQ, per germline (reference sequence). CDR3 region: CASSLARVEKLFF. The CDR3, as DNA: TGTGCCAGCAGCTTAGCGAGGGTTGAAAAACTGTTTTTT.

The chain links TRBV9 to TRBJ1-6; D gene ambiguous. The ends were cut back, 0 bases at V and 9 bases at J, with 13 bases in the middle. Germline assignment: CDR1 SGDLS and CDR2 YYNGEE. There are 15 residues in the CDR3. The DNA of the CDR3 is TGTGCCAGCAGCGTAGTCCACGATTTCGGTTCACCCCTCCACTTT. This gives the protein CASSVVHDFGSPLHF.

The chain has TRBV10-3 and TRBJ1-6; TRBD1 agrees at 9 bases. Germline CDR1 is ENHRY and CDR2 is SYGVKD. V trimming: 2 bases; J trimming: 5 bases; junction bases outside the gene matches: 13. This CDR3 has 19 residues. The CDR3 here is CAISETRGTGRFDNSPLHF. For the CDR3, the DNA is TGTGCCATCAGTGAGACTAGAGGGACAGGGAGGTTTGATAATTCACCCCTCCACTTT.

CDR3 loop: CASSQDYRVGEKLFF. DNA for the CDR3: TGCGCCAGCAGCCAAGATTACAGGGTTGGTGAAAAACTGTTTTTT. This sequence joins TRBV4-1 and TRBJ1-4; a possible D gene is TRBD1 (6 bases). V lost 0 bases to trimming and J lost 7 bases, with 12 bases between them. From germline, CDR1 is MGHRA and CDR2 YSYEKL. This CDR3 has 15 amino acids.

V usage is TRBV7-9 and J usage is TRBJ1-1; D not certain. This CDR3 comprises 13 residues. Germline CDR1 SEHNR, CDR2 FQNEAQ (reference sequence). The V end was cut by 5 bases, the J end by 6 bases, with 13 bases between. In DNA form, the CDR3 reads TGTGCCAGCAGCCCTCGGGTTTCCCCTGAAGCTTTCTTT. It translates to CASSPRVSPEAFF.

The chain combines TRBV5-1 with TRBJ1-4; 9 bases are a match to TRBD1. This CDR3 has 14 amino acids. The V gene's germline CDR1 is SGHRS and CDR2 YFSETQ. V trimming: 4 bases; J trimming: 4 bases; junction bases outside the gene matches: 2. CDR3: CASSRDRDNEKLFF. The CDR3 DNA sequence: TGCGCCAGCAGCAGGGACAGGGATAATGAAAAACTGTTTTTT.